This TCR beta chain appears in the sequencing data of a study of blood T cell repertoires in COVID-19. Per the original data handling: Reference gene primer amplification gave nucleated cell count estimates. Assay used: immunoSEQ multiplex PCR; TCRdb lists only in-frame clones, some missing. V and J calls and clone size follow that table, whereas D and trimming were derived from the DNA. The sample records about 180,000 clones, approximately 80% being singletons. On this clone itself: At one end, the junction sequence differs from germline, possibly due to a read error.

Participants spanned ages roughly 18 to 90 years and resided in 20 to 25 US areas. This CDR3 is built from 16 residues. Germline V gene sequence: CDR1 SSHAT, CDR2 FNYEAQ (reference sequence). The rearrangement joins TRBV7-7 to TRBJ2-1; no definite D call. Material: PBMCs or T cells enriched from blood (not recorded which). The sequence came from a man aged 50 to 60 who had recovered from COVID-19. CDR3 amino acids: CASSSRLTVPYNEQFF. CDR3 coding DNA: TGTGCTAGCAGCTCGAGGTTGACTGTTCCCTACAATGAGCAGTTCTTC.